One sample yielded the 12 T cell receptor beta chains listed below, sequenced in a study of shared clonotypes between healthy human individuals. The protocol was immunoSEQ multiplex PCR, while the TCRdb copy is restricted to in-frame clones and leaves out a portion. The top ten clones hold around 0.38% of a sample with over 2 million clones, 85% to 95% of them seen once. The sequencing input was naive CD4+ T cells from PBMCs. Subset given: CD45RA+ positively selected. These receptors were collected from a man in his late teens or twenties in good health. Some clones in this sample may be carry-over from other donors' samples.

This sequence joins TRBV11-2 and TRBJ1-2; possible D gene TRBD1, 6 bases. Germline V CDR1 and CDR2: SGHAT, FQNNGV. Trimming removed 2 bases at V and 1 base at J, with 14 bases between. This CDR3 has 16 amino acids. The CDR3 DNA reads TGTGCCAGCAGCTTACGGGCAGGGGCAAGTAACTATGGCTACACCTTC. It codes for CASSLRAGASNYGYTF.

The chain couples TRBV7-2 to TRBJ2-1, with D possibly TRBD2 on 6 matching bases. V was trimmed by 5 bases and J by 6 bases, leaving 17 bases between them. This CDR3 is built from 15 residues. Germline values: CDR1 SGHTA, CDR2 FQGNSA. This CDR3 is CASSPEGGPVNEQFF. Here the CDR3 DNA reads TGTGCCAGCAGCCCTGAAGGAGGGCCGGTCAATGAGCAGTTCTTC.

This rearrangement joins TRBV29-1 to TRBJ2-1, with 10 nucleotides matching TRBD2. The J segment lost 4 bases and the V segment lost 8 bases, leaving 11 bases of the junction unmatched. Germline V gene sequence: CDR1 SQVTM, CDR2 ANQGSEA. The length of the CDR3 is 15 residues. Written as DNA, the CDR3 is TGCAGCACCATCTCACCGGGACTAGCGTACAATGAGCAGTTCTTC. Translating it yields CSTISPGLAYNEQFF.

This clone was seen a few times. This chain connects TRBV7-9 to TRBJ1-3; no reliable D call. The CDR3 covers 12 residues. Germline lookup yields CDR1 SEHNR and CDR2 FQNEAQ (reference sequence). Trimming took 7 bases from V and 3 from J, leaving 7 bases between them. CDR3 sequence reads: CASMGSGNTIYF. The CDR3 DNA reads as TGTGCCAGCATGGGGAGTGGAAACACCATATATTTT.

V and J are TRBV5-4 and TRBJ1-2; 7 bases are a match to TRBD1. Per the germline V gene, CDR1 is SGHNT and CDR2 is YYREEE (reference sequence). The CDR3 extends over 15 amino acids. Losses at the gene ends were 2 bases for V and 2 bases for J; bases not matched to a gene: 6. CDR3 coding DNA: TGTGCCAGCAGCTTCAAGAACAGGGGAAACTATGGCTACACCTTC. This encodes CASSFKNRGNYGYTF.

CDR3 DNA: TGTGCCAGCACGTTGCCTGGGGGCTACGAGCAGTACTTC. The encoded protein is CASTLPGGYEQYF. The V gene is TRBV6-5, the J gene TRBJ2-7; possibly TRBD1 or TRBD2 for D (5 bases each). Germline values: CDR1 MNHEY, CDR2 SVGAGI. The germline V and J ends were trimmed by 7 bases and 3 bases, with 13 bases remaining between them. This CDR3 region has 13 residues.

This clone was picked up a small number of times. The CDR3 region has the DNA TGTGCCAGCAGTAACAGAGAGACGGCTTTCTTT. This encodes CASSNRETAFF. The chain is built from TRBV2 and TRBJ1-1, with D hard to call. CDR1 and CDR2 (germline): SNHLY, FYNNEI. The CDR3 loop spans 11 amino acids. Trimming left V 5 bases short and J 11 bases short, with 12 bases between.

This chain joins TRBV29-1 and TRBJ2-1, with TRBD1 matching over 8 bases. In germline, CDR1 is SQVTM, CDR2 ANQGSEA. The V segment lost 8 bases and the J segment 3 bases; nucleotides outside the gene matches: 9. This CDR3 region has 14 residues. CDR3 in amino acids: CSSRLDRGYNEQFF. CDR3 in DNA: TGCAGCAGCCGACTTGACAGGGGCTACAATGAGCAGTTCTTC.

This clone has only one observation. The chain has TRBV5-6 and TRBJ2-3, with 7 bases fitting TRBD2. Germline assignment: CDR1 SGHDT and CDR2 YYEEEE. V gave up 2 bases and J gave up 0 bases; unmatched junction bases: 9. CDR3 length: 17 residues. For the CDR3, the DNA is TGTGCCAGCAGCTTACGCGGACTAGGCCAAAGCACAGATACGCAGTATTTT. This encodes CASSLRGLGQSTDTQYF.

The chain combines TRBV29-1 with TRBJ1-5; D is unresolved. CDR1 is SQVTM, CDR2 ANQGSEA, per germline. The V gene lost 6 bases and the J gene lost 4 bases, with 19 bases spanning the gap. The CDR3 runs to 15 residues. The CDR3 nucleotides are TGCAGCGTCGGGAATGGACGGGGAGGTAATCAGCCCCAGCATTTT. Translating gives CSVGNGRGGNQPQHF.

The chain uses TRBV9 and TRBJ1-4; 7 nucleotides align to TRBD1. CDR1 and CDR2 (germline): SGDLS, YYNGEE. The CDR3 contains 16 residues. Unmatched junction bases numbered 13, after V lost 4 bases and J lost 7 bases. The CDR3 spells CASSPTLTGAGEKLFF. The CDR3 nucleotides are TGTGCCAGCAGCCCGACACTTACAGGGGCTGGTGAAAAACTGTTTTTT.

The rearrangement joins TRBV28 to TRBJ2-1; D perhaps matches TRBD2 (6 bases). The CDR3 extends over 17 amino acids. Germline V gene sequence: CDR1 MDHEN, CDR2 SYDVKM. The V and J ends lost 6 bases and 1 base respectively, with 19 bases between them. The CDR3 DNA reads TGTGCCAGCAGCCGAGTGGTTGGACTAAGTTCCTACAATGAGCAGTTCTTC. This gives the protein CASSRVVGLSSYNEQFF.